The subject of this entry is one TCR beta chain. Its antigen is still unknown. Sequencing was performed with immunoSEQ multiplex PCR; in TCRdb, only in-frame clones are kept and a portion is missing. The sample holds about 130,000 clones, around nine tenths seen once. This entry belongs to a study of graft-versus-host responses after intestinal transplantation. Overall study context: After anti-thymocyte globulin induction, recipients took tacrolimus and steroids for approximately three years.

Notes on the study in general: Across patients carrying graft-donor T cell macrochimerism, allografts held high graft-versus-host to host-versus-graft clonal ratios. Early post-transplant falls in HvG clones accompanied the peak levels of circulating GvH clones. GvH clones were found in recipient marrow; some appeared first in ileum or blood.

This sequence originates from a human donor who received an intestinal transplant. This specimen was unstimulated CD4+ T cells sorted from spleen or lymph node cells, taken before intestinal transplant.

The CDR3 sequence is CASSFRTYNEQFF. DNA of the CDR3: TGTGCCAGCAGCTTTAGGACCTACAATGAGCAGTTCTTC. This sequence joins TRBV7-8 and TRBJ2-1; D is unclear. In germline, CDR1 is SGHVS, CDR2 FQNEAQ. V lost 3 bases, J lost 2 bases, and 5 bases lay in between. This CDR3 spans 13 amino acids.